This T cell receptor beta chain was recovered during a study of cytomegalovirus exposure and HLA in healthy donors (dated by TCRdb to about 2017). As for the study more broadly: In an earlier analysis of 550 to 750 of the donors, 276 Gb of sequence data and 95 million to 130 million unique TCR beta sequences from 150 million to 200 million T cells were reported. Roughly 300 gigabases of sequencing data and 80 million or so unique TCR sequences were included in an early release covering around 600 HLA-typed donors. Of the roughly 400 genotyped donors, over 80% were placed in the genetic ancestry cluster associated with self-reported Caucasian donors. The study was designed to test whether signatures of past pathogen exposure could be identified by cataloging public T cell receptors. The study used immunosequencing to profile the T cell repertoires of 600 to 850 subjects and linked those repertoires to cytomegalovirus serostatus. Besides the first cohort of roughly 700 subjects, a separate validation cohort made up of 120 different subjects was used. To predict cytomegalovirus infection status, the study combined high-throughput TCR immunosequencing, statistical association of individual TCRs with disease status, and machine learning. In a later analysis, previously published TCR beta repertoires from 666 donors were re-analyzed and high-resolution HLA genotyping was added so that TCR occurrence patterns could be studied. In the later analysis, no new phenotypic data were used to find candidate immune exposures; instead, reliance was placed on TCR beta sequences and their occurrence across donors. To decide whether each TCR beta V gene segment behaved as functional or pseudogenic, an earlier analysis of 587 of the donors relied on high-throughput TCR beta sequencing. Donor age, sex, ethnicity and CMV serostatus were collected together with the repertoire data. Genome-wide SNP genotypes for about 55% of the roughly 670 donors were used in a later genetic analysis, which treated that subset as a discovery cohort. All discovery cohort repertoires had been generated using a single sequencing platform. HLA typing included class I and class II loci at four-digit resolution. The number of typed donors differed by locus: about 620-640 for A, B, C, DRB1 and DQB1; roughly 510 for DQA1; about 600 for DPA1; and some 470 for DPB1. Because of strong linkage in the cohort, roughly 5 DR-DQ haplotypes were treated as single units for association and clustering. Among some 400 genotyped donors of the cohort, an average of about 240,000 unique TCR beta nucleotide sequences were sequenced per donor, roughly a sixth of them non-productive.

The method behind the library was the immunoSEQ multiplex PCR assay. For the multiplex PCR, a mixture combining 60 forward primers for TCR Vbeta segments and 13 reverse primers for TCR Jbeta segments was used. The CDR3 region of rearranged TCR beta genes was amplified from genomic DNA by a multiplex PCR assay. The Illumina HiSeq System was used to sequence the amplified TCR beta libraries as 87-base-pair reads. The paper's data handling went like this. Across the 640 or so repertoires, a later analysis counted roughly 84 million unique TCR beta chains, roughly 11 million of which were shared by at least two donors. A nearest-neighbor algorithm error-corrected the raw reads and collapsed the reads into unique sequences, merging closely related sequences to remove PCR and sequencing errors. V, D and J gene segments were assigned by aligning CDR3 sequences to IMGT reference sequences. For a sequence to be retained, at least a six-nucleotide match to both a V gene segment and a J gene segment was required. Rearrangements were called productive when the CDR3 lacked stop codons and stayed in frame with V and J; all others were non-productive. CDR3 was defined by IMGT convention, running from the second conserved V-encoded cysteine to the conserved J-encoded phenylalanine. Sequences without an unambiguous match to a single V gene segment were excluded from the earlier analysis of approximately 600 of the donors. In an earlier analysis of 500 to 750 of the donors, V segments were called functional above 56.7% productive rearrangements and were called segregating when the between-donor standard deviation exceeded 5%. A statistical classification framework was built to diagnose cytomegalovirus status from the catalog of TCR beta chain sequences. A later analysis assigned V and J genes by comparing TCR nucleotide sequences with IMGT/GENE-DB human TR gene sequences. A later analysis assigned CDR3 sequences and most-parsimonious VDJ recombination scenarios with the TCRdist pipeline. In a later analysis, each TCR beta chain was defined by its CDR3 amino acid sequence together with its V-gene family, and reads lacking a unique V-gene family were excluded. To address suspected cross-contamination and a sequencing artifact, a later analysis removed 592 highly shared, low-generation-probability nucleotide sequences. In a later analysis, a clonal expansion index was calculated for each public chain from normalized within-repertoire ranks of inferred template counts. In a later analysis, generation probabilities were computed using a VDJ recombination model fitted to out-of-frame rearrangements, and the results were checked against IGoR. In a later analysis, TCR-TCR, TCR-HLA and TCR-CMV co-occurrence was scored with hypergeometric tests, and a repertoire-size bias correction was applied to TCR pairs. To estimate false discovery rates, a later analysis permuted the HLA or CMV assignments 20 times. A later analysis grouped co-occurring TCRs with DBSCAN, adding TCRdist sequence similarity when clustering within HLA-allele-positive subsets. Co-occurrence clustering excluded repertoires with fewer than 30,000 or more than 120,000 public chains, plus five with anomalous nucleotide sharing. Here the immuneACCESS table is served through TCRdb, limited to in-frame sequences with V and J called. Missing clones are a known gap in these copies; in checked studies unresolved V genes cover under half, and the rest lacks a known reason. V and J calls and clone size are given by that table; D and trimming were obtained from the DNA. The sample yields roughly 220,000 clones; roughly 80% were counted once. In total, the top ten clones hold about 3.1% of the sample.

CDR1 and CDR2 (SGHRS, YFSETQ) derive from the germline V gene. There are 16 amino acids in the CDR3, from cysteine to phenylalanine inclusive. Here the CDR3 DNA is all that survives: 48 bases in frame from base 1. V has 4 bases trimmed and J has 3 bases trimmed; junction bases matching no gene number 12. Turning to this clone: What this receptor recognizes is not known. No per-base quality is available; no much larger clone lies one base away.

The cohort consisted of 666 healthy bone marrow donors. At the time of sampling, every cohort member was nominally healthy, though immune exposures that went unrecorded were likely present. The donor tested CMV seronegative and was one of the 352 seronegative cohort members. Each donor provided a peripheral blood sample, and peripheral blood mononuclear cells were used for TCR beta sequencing. The Qiagen DNeasy Blood Extraction Kit was used to extract genomic DNA from the blood cell samples. Overall results and qualifications from the work: In a later analysis, around 15,000 TCR beta sequences were associated with specific HLA alleles at a false discovery rate of 0.05. According to a later analysis, most CMV-associated TCR beta chains appeared to be HLA-restricted, and the HLA associations seemed to be driven largely by CMV exposure. Across donors, most TCR sequences were observed very rarely, whereas some public TCRs were present in many individuals. The sequencing pipeline was judged likely to have produced a cluster of highly shared sequence variants as a technical artifact. Sequencing depth was assumed to be roughly uniform across donors in the presence/absence analyses, though that assumption may not hold. The classifier was reported to diagnose cytomegalovirus status with high specificity and sensitivity in both the original and validation cohorts. This cohort had only TCR beta chains sequenced, and the lack of alpha or paired-chain data limited which features could be detected. According to a later analysis, TCR association rates differed among HLA loci, with DRB1 alleles showing the most associated TCRs and HLA-C alleles showing the fewest. In an earlier analysis of about 600 of the donors, most TCR beta V segments appeared in productive rearrangements about 87% or about 30% of the time, broadly matching IMGT annotations. The authors suggested that the approach could potentially be extended to other disease states and immunological phenotypes. A later genetic analysis reported fewer N-insertions in productive TCRs among donors in an Asian-associated ancestry cluster than the roughly 650-donor mean. According to a later analysis, parvovirus B19, influenza, CMV and Epstein-Barr virus appeared linked to several top co-occurrence clusters. The study gave a list of about 160 TCR beta chains associated with cytomegalovirus. Immune exposure information for the cohort was limited to CMV serostatus. The 87-base-pair reads could not distinguish some IMGT-functional V segments, including TRBV6-2 and TRBV6-3, so those segments were excluded. An association between a missense DCLRE1C variant and V-gene and J-gene trimming of TCR beta chains was found in a later genetic analysis and replicated in an independent cohort. Correlated functional status among segregating V segments might be attributable to linkage disequilibrium, but an unknown experimental factor could not be ruled out. Strong co-occurrence of HLA alleles, especially DR and DQ, made assigning TCR associations to individual alleles difficult. A few of the identified cytomegalovirus-associated TCR beta chains were confirmed in vitro to be specific for cytomegalovirus antigens. Because HLA typing was unavailable for some donors at each locus, only the typed subset was used in association tests. Some 15 rarely observed V segments, including chromosome 9 orphons, were excluded from the earlier analysis of just under 600 of the donors because counts were too low. A further reported finding was that TCR beta sequences accurately predicted the HLA-A and HLA-B alleles for most subjects in the first cohort. In a later analysis, HLA-associated TCR beta chains were found to be more clonally expanded and to have lower generation probabilities than equally common non-associated chains.

Rearrangement joined TRBV5-1 to TRBJ1-1, with 7 junctional bases fitting TRBD1. The sequence was collected from a man between 25 and 39 years old in good health and CMV-seronegative. Sequencing used PBMCs. The DNA sequence is given as TGCGCCAGCAGCCGCCGAGACGGGACAGTATACACTGAAGCTTTCTTT. Its protein is CASSRRDGTVYTEAFF. The entire variable domain, with the stretches around the CDR3 drawn from the reference TRBV5-1 and TRBJ1-1 proteins, is KAGVTQTPRYLIKTRGQQVTLSCSPISGHRSVSWYQQTPGQGLQFLFEYFSETQRNKGNFPGRFSGRQFSNSRSEMNVSTLELGDSALYLCASSRRDGTVYTEAFFGQGTRLTVV.